This T cell receptor (beta chain) was recovered during a study of T cells in localized non-small cell lung cancer. Trimming took off 2 bases at V and 0 bases at J, with 10 bases between the two ends. The CDR3 consists of 16 residues. CDR1 is MGHRA and CDR2 is YSYEKL in the germline V gene. Produced via immunoSEQ multiplex PCR; TCRdb's table is partial and in-frame only. The table shows 25,000 to 35,000 clones, with around 81% occurring only once. The sample here was peripheral blood mononuclear cells, taken before any cancer treatment. The sequence was obtained from a man aged 40-75 years with stage III lung adenocarcinoma. This chain connects TRBV4-1 to TRBJ2-2; D is ambiguous. Here the CDR3 reads CASSQTLVANTGELFF. Here the CDR3 DNA reads TGCGCCAGCAGCCAAACCCTGGTTGCGAACACCGGGGAGCTGTTTTTT.